This T cell receptor (beta chain) emerged from a study of early T cells in non-severe SARS-CoV-2 infection. Study details: With bulk RNA from unsorted whole blood as input, sequencing yielded unpaired chains.

Tagging with unique molecular identifiers was applied to individual cDNA molecules. Each CDR3 protein is one row after TCRdb ran MiXCR on the 5' RACE reads. The sample lists 26,000 or so distinct CDR3 sequences; approximately 5.1% were seen once. This clonotype showed up many times. Antigen specificity is unknown. Study-wide results and limits: Clonotype matching in VDJdb favored anti-spike CD8 responses and did not capture private and CD4 specificities.

The material sequenced was whole blood. This TCR derives from an adult who was a healthcare worker with PCR-confirmed SARS-CoV-2 infection or an uninfected control (not recorded which).

CDR3 in amino acids: CASSERGETQYF. The DNA of the CDR3 is TGTGCCAGCAGTGAGAGGGGGGAGACCCAGTACTTC. The rearrangement links TRBV6-1 to TRBJ2-5; tentative D call: TRBD1 (6 bases). Germline V gene lookup returns CDR1 MNHNS and CDR2 SASEGT. This CDR3 is 12 amino acids long. Trimming took off 3 bases at V and 5 bases at J, with 7 bases between the two ends.